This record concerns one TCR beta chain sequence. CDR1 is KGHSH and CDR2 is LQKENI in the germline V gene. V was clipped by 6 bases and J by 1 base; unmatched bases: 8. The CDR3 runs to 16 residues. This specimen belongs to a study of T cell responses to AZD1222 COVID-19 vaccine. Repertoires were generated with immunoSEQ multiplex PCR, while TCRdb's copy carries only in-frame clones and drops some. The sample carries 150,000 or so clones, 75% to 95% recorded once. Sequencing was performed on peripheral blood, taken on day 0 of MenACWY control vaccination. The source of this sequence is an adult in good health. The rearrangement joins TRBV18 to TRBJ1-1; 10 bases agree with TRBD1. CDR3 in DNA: TGTGCCAGCTCCCCCGGGACAGGGGTGTGGAACACTGAAGCTTTCTTT. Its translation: CASSPGTGVWNTEAFF.